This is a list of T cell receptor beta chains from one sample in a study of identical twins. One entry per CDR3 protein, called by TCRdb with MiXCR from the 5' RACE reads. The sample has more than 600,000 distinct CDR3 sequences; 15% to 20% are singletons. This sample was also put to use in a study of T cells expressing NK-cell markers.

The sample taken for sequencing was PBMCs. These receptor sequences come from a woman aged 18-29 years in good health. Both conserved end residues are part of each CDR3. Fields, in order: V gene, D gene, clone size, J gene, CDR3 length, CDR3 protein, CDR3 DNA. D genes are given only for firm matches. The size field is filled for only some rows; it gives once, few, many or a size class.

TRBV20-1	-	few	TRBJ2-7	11	CSAYDSYEQYF	TGCAGTGCTTACGATTCCTACGAGCAGTACTTC
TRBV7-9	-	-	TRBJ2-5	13	CASSSDSKETQYF	TGTGCCAGCAGCTCGGACAGTAAAGAGACCCAGTACTTC
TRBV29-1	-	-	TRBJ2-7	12	CSVYGRVHEQYF	TGCAGCGTTTACGGCAGAGTTCACGAGCAGTACTTC
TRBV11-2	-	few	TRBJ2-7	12	CASSLTSTEQYF	TGTGCCAGCAGCTTAACTAGCACCGAGCAGTACTTC
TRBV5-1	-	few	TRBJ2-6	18	CASSFPRVTVSGANVLTF	TGCGCCAGCAGCTTCCCCAGGGTTACCGTCTCTGGGGCCAACGTCCTGACTTTC
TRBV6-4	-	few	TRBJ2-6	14	CASSALAGANVLTF	TGTGCCAGCAGCGCTTTAGCTGGGGCCAACGTCCTGACTTTC
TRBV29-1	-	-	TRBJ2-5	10	CSVGQETQYF	TGCAGCGTGGGGCAAGAGACCCAGTACTTC
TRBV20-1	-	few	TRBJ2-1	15	CSARDGLRYNNEQFF	TGCAGTGCTAGAGACGGATTGAGGTATAACAATGAGCAGTTCTTC
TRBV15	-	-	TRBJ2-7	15	CATSRVAGPSYEQYF	TGTGCCACCAGCAGAGTGGCGGGGCCCTCCTACGAGCAGTACTTC
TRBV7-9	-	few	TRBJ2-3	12	CASSESADTQYF	TGTGCCAGCAGCGAGTCTGCAGATACGCAGTATTTT
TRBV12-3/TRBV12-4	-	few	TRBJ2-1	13	CASSFSVNNEQFF	TGTGCCAGCAGTTTCTCTGTGAACAATGAGCAGTTCTTC
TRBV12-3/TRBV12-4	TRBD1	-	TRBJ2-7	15	CASRNPGTGENEQYF	TGTGCCAGCAGAAACCCGGGGACAGGGGAGAACGAGCAGTACTTC
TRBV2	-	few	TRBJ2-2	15	CASRGGVSDTGELFF	TGTGCCAGCAGGGGGGGTGTATCGGACACCGGGGAGCTGTTTTTT
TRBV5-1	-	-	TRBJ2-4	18	CASSLIPGPRGAKNIQYF	TGCGCCAGCAGCTTGATTCCGGGTCCCCGAGGGGCCAAAAACATTCAGTACTTC
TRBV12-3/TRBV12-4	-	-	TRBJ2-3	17	CASSPRGRGEDTDTQYF	TGTGCCAGCAGTCCCCGGGGTCGCGGGGAGGACACAGATACGCAGTATTTT
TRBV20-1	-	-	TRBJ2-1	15	CSAREKRVAYNEQFF	TGCAGTGCTAGAGAAAAGCGGGTTGCCTACAATGAGCAGTTCTTC
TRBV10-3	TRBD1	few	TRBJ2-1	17	CAISESTGAGGPEGQFF	TGTGCCATCAGTGAGTCGACAGGGGCAGGGGGGCCCGAAGGGCAGTTCTTC
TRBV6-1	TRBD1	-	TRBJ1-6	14	CASRPGTGVSPLHF	TGTGCCAGCAGACCCGGGACAGGGGTGTCACCCCTCCACTTT
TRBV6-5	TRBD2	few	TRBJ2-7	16	CASSTPQLAGEHEQYF	TGTGCCAGCAGCACCCCCCAGCTAGCGGGAGAACACGAGCAGTACTTC
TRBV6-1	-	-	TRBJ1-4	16	CASSEGWGSYNEKLFF	TGTGCCAGCAGTGAAGGATGGGGCAGCTATAATGAAAAACTGTTTTTT
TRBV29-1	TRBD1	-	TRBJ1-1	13	CSGLDRAHTEAFF	TGCAGCGGCCTTGACAGGGCCCACACTGAAGCTTTCTTT
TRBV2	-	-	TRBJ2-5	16	CASSETLAVAEETQYF	TGTGCCAGCAGTGAGACCTTAGCAGTTGCCGAAGAGACCCAGTACTTC
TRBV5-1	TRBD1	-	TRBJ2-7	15	CASSPGTGGWYEQYF	TGCGCCAGCAGCCCCGGGACAGGAGGTTGGTACGAGCAGTACTTC
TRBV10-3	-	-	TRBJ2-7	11	CAIGAGGEQYF	TGTGCCATTGGGGCAGGCGGCGAGCAGTACTTC
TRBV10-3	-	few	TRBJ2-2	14	CAITRTANTGELFF	TGTGCCATCACCCGGACAGCCAACACCGGGGAGCTGTTTTTT
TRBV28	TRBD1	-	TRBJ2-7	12	CGTGGSGYEQYF	TGTGGGACAGGGGGCAGCGGGTACGAGCAGTACTTC
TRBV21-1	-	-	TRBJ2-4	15	CASSKVRDRKNIQYF	TGTGCCAGCAGCAAAGTCCGGGACAGAAAAAACATTCAGTACTTC
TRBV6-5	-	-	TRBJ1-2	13	CASSYSPGFGYTF	TGTGCCAGCAGTTACAGTCCAGGGTTTGGCTACACCTTC
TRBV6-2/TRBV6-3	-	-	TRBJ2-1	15	CASKTGTRAYNEQFF	TGTGCCAGCAAAACCGGGACCCGAGCCTACAATGAGCAGTTCTTC
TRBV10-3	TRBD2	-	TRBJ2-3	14	CAISGGTTPDTQYF	TGTGCCATCAGTGGGGGGACTACCCCAGATACGCAGTATTTT
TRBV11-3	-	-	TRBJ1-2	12	CASSLDTRGYTF	TGTGCCAGCAGCTTAGATACGCGAGGCTACACCTTC
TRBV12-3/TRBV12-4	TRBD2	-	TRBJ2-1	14	CASFTSGLNNEQFF	TGTGCCAGCTTCACTAGCGGCCTTAACAATGAGCAGTTCTTC
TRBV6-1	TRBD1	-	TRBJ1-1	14	CASSSTGGITEAFF	TGTGCCAGCAGCTCGACAGGGGGCATCACTGAAGCTTTCTTT
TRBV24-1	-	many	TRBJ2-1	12	CATSESTNEQFF	TGTGCCACCAGTGAGAGCACCAATGAGCAGTTCTTC
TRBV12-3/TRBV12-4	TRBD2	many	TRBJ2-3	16	CASSPLRTSETDTQYF	TGTGCCAGCAGTCCACTACGGACTAGCGAAACAGATACGCAGTATTTT
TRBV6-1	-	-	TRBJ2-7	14	CASGNPNRHYEQYF	TGTGCCAGCGGTAATCCTAACAGACACTACGAGCAGTACTTC
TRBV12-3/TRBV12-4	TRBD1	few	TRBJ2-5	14	CASSSDRGRETQYF	TGTGCCAGCAGCTCTGACAGGGGGAGAGAGACCCAGTACTTC